The rows below give T cell receptor beta chains drawn from one sample of a study of T cells in Graves' hyperthyroidism and ophthalmopathy. In TCRdb, the multiplex PCR reads were re-called with MiXCR into one record per CDR3 protein. In the table there are around 300,000 distinct CDR3 sequences, approximately 14% of which are singletons. Sequences were obtained from blood. The source is a woman aged 30 to 39 with Graves' hyperthyroidism. CDR3s include the opening cysteine and the closing phenylalanine or tryptophan. D genes are given only for firm matches. Not every row has a clone size; where given, it reads once, few, many or a size class.

DNA: TGCGCCAGCAGCGCGGGATACGGCGACGAAAAACTGTTTTTT; CDR3: CASSAGYGDEKLFF; V: TRBV5-1; D: .; size: few; J: TRBJ1-4
DNA: TGTGCCAGCAGTTTACAGGGACAGGGTTTGGGAGAGACCCAGTACTTC; CDR3: CASSLQGQGLGETQYF; V: TRBV28; D: TRBD1; size: few; J: TRBJ2-5
DNA: TGCAGTGCTAGCGGCGCCGGGACAGGGGTTTACGAGCAGTACTTC; CDR3: CSASGAGTGVYEQYF; V: TRBV20-1; D: TRBD1; size: many; J: TRBJ2-7
DNA: TGTGCCAGTAGTATGGTAGCGGGAGTCGGGACAGATACGCAGTATTTT; CDR3: CASSMVAGVGTDTQYF; V: TRBV19; D: TRBD2; size: .; J: TRBJ2-3
DNA: TGCGCCAGCAGCTTACTAGCCGCTGAGCAGTTCTTC; CDR3: CASSLLAAEQFF; V: TRBV5-1; D: .; size: many; J: TRBJ2-1
DNA: TGTGCCAGCTCACCAACGGGGGGCGAGCAGTACTTC; CDR3: CASSPTGGEQYF; V: TRBV18; D: TRBD2; size: many; J: TRBJ2-7
DNA: TGTGCCAGCAGTTCAGAGGGGGAAAAACTGTTTTTT; CDR3: CASSSEGEKLFF; V: TRBV12-3/TRBV12-4; D: .; size: many; J: TRBJ1-4
DNA: TGCAGCGTTGAGAACTTCTCGCAGCAGTTCTTC; CDR3: CSVENFSQQFF; V: TRBV29-1; D: .; size: few; J: TRBJ2-1
DNA: TGTGCCTGGAGTGTGGGTCAAACCTACGAGCAGTACTTC; CDR3: CAWSVGQTYEQYF; V: TRBV30; D: .; size: many; J: TRBJ2-7
DNA: TGTGCCAGCAGTTACCACAGACAGGGTGAGACCCAGTACTTC; CDR3: CASSYHRQGETQYF; V: TRBV28; D: TRBD1; size: .; J: TRBJ2-5
DNA: TGTGCCAGCAGCTTGGCCTCGACTAGCGGGAGGGGGGATCAAGAGACCCAGTACTTC; CDR3: CASSLASTSGRGDQETQYF; V: TRBV5-4; D: TRBD2; size: few; J: TRBJ2-5
DNA: TGTGCCACCAGTGAGGGACGTATTACCGAGCAGTTCTTC; CDR3: CATSEGRITEQFF; V: TRBV24-1; D: .; size: many; J: TRBJ2-1
DNA: TGCGCCAGCAGCCAAGATAGGGCCAGTTTCCAGCCCCAGCATTTT; CDR3: CASSQDRASFQPQHF; V: TRBV4-3; D: .; size: few; J: TRBJ1-5
DNA: TGTGCCAGCAGCTTAGCTATAGGAGGAGCAGGGAATGAGCAGTTCTTC; CDR3: CASSLAIGGAGNEQFF; V: TRBV7-9; D: .; size: many; J: TRBJ2-1
DNA: TGTGCCAGCAGCTTAGGACTCCAAGAGACCCAGTACTTC; CDR3: CASSLGLQETQYF; V: TRBV7-3; D: .; size: many; J: TRBJ2-5
DNA: TGTGCCAGCAGCTTAAATGGAGATACGCAGTATTTT; CDR3: CASSLNGDTQYF; V: TRBV7-9; D: .; size: many; J: TRBJ2-3
DNA: TGTGCCACCAGCAGAGGGGGGGCGGGCAGAGAGACCCAGTACTTC; CDR3: CATSRGGAGRETQYF; V: TRBV15; D: .; size: few; J: TRBJ2-5
DNA: TGCAGCGTTAGGGCGGGAGGGGGAGCCTCTAGCTATGGCTACACCTTC; CDR3: CSVRAGGGASSYGYTF; V: TRBV29-1; D: .; size: .; J: TRBJ1-2
DNA: TGTGCCACCAGCAGAGATCCGACTAATCAAGAGACCCAGTACTTC; CDR3: CATSRDPTNQETQYF; V: TRBV15; D: .; size: many; J: TRBJ2-5
DNA: TGCAGTGGCCTTAACTATGGCTACACCTTC; CDR3: CSGLNYGYTF; V: TRBV20-1; D: .; size: many; J: TRBJ1-2
DNA: TGTGCCAGCAGTTATAAGCGGGAGAAGGAGACCCAGTACTTC; CDR3: CASSYKREKETQYF; V: TRBV6-1; D: TRBD2; size: many; J: TRBJ2-5
DNA: TGTGCCAGCCTTCCTATCTTCCCGTCCAGCTCCTACAATGAGCAGTTCTTC; CDR3: CASLPIFPSSSYNEQFF; V: TRBV27; D: .; size: few; J: TRBJ2-1
DNA: TGTGCCAGCAGCACCCCACAGGACCCACGGGAGACCCAGTACTTC; CDR3: CASSTPQDPRETQYF; V: TRBV13; D: .; size: many; J: TRBJ2-5
DNA: TGCAGCGTTGTAGGGGGGCTCGGGTACGAGCAGTACTTC; CDR3: CSVVGGLGYEQYF; V: TRBV29-1; D: .; size: few; J: TRBJ2-7
DNA: TGTGCCAGCTCACCAAGATCCGCAGGACGAGCCAAAAACATTCAGTACTTC; CDR3: CASSPRSAGRAKNIQYF; V: TRBV18; D: .; size: few; J: TRBJ2-4
DNA: TGTGCCAGCAGTTTAGATGCTGGGGGGGATAAGCCCCAGCATTTT; CDR3: CASSLDAGGDKPQHF; V: TRBV12-3/TRBV12-4; D: .; size: many; J: TRBJ1-5
DNA: TGTGCCAGCAGTCTGGGGGCATACTCTGGAAACACCATATATTTT; CDR3: CASSLGAYSGNTIYF; V: TRBV12-3/TRBV12-4; D: .; size: .; J: TRBJ1-3
DNA: TGTGCCAGCAGTTTAGTCGGGTATCCTAGCGGGAGTGGGGCAGATACGCAGTATTTT; CDR3: CASSLVGYPSGSGADTQYF; V: TRBV28; D: TRBD2; size: many; J: TRBJ2-3
DNA: TGCAGTGGGACTAGCGGGAGTAGAGCCTACGAGCAGTACTTC; CDR3: CSGTSGSRAYEQYF; V: TRBV20-1; D: TRBD2; size: once; J: TRBJ2-7
DNA: TGTGCCAGCAGACCGGGGCCGGGCAATCAGCCCCAGCAATTT; CDR3: CASRPGPGNQPQQF; V: TRBV12-3/TRBV12-4; D: .; size: few; J: TRBJ1-5
DNA: TGTGCCAGCAGCCAAGATGGTCGGGCAGGGGTAGGTCAGCCCCAGCATTTT; CDR3: CASSQDGRAGVGQPQHF; V: TRBV3-1; D: .; size: few; J: TRBJ1-5
DNA: TGTGCCAGCAGTTACCCAAGCCCTCCTACCGGGACTAGATTAAACGAGCAGTACTTC; CDR3: CASSYPSPPTGTRLNEQYF; V: TRBV6-5; D: TRBD2; size: .; J: TRBJ2-7
DNA: TGTGCCTGGAAAGGTTACGATAATGAGCAGTTCTTC; CDR3: CAWKGYDNEQFF; V: TRBV30; D: .; size: few; J: TRBJ2-1
DNA: TGCAGTGCTTTCCGCCTAGCGGGAGCCGGGGAGCTGTTTTTT; CDR3: CSAFRLAGAGELFF; V: TRBV20-1; D: TRBD2; size: few; J: TRBJ2-2
DNA: TGTGCCAGCAGTGGACGTCGACAGGCGTCCTACGAGCAGTACTTC; CDR3: CASSGRRQASYEQYF; V: TRBV6-2/TRBV6-3; D: .; size: few; J: TRBJ2-7
DNA: TGTGCCAGCAGTGGTGGCGGGAACTACAATGAGCAGTTCTTC; CDR3: CASSGGGNYNEQFF; V: TRBV2; D: .; size: many; J: TRBJ2-1
DNA: TGTGCCAGCAGTTTAGGATGGGCTAGCGGGGCAGATACGCAGTATTTT; CDR3: CASSLGWASGADTQYF; V: TRBV12-3/TRBV12-4; D: TRBD2; size: many; J: TRBJ2-3
DNA: TGCAGTGCTAGAAGGGGTATCAACGAGCAGTACTTC; CDR3: CSARRGINEQYF; V: TRBV20-1; D: .; size: many; J: TRBJ2-7
DNA: TGTGCCAGCAGTTGGGGACAGGGAGAGCAGTTCTTC; CDR3: CASSWGQGEQFF; V: TRBV12-3/TRBV12-4; D: TRBD1; size: many; J: TRBJ2-1
DNA: TGCAGTGCTAAGGTTCGGTTAGGGACTGAAGCTTTCTTT; CDR3: CSAKVRLGTEAFF; V: TRBV20-1; D: .; size: many; J: TRBJ1-1
DNA: TGTGCCAGCAGCGTAGAGGGCCTCTCAGGGGGTGAGCAGTACTTC; CDR3: CASSVEGLSGGEQYF; V: TRBV9; D: TRBD1; size: .; J: TRBJ2-7
DNA: TGTGCCAGCAGTCCCCATGGGACTAGCGGGATTCAAGATACGCAGTATTTT; CDR3: CASSPHGTSGIQDTQYF; V: TRBV6-1; D: TRBD2; size: many; J: TRBJ2-3
DNA: TGTGCCACCAGTGATTCCCTAGAGACCCAGTACTTC; CDR3: CATSDSLETQYF; V: TRBV24-1; D: .; size: few; J: TRBJ2-5
DNA: TGCAGCGTCCCGACCTCCCGATCAGGGCTAGCGGGAGGCCCGTGGGACACCGGGGAGCTGTTTTTT; CDR3: CSVPTSRSGLAGGPWDTGELFF; V: TRBV29-1; D: TRBD2; size: .; J: TRBJ2-2
DNA: TGTGCCAGCAGGAGACTAGCGGGAGTTTCTGAGCAGTTCTTC; CDR3: CASRRLAGVSEQFF; V: TRBV12-3/TRBV12-4; D: TRBD2; size: many; J: TRBJ2-1
DNA: TGCAGTGCTAGAGACTACAGTATGAGCTCCTATAATTCACCCCTCCACTTT; CDR3: CSARDYSMSSYNSPLHF; V: TRBV20-1; D: .; size: few; J: TRBJ1-6
DNA: TGTGCCAGCAGCCAAGGGGCTAGGCCGACGAATGAGCAGTTCTTC; CDR3: CASSQGARPTNEQFF; V: TRBV3-1; D: .; size: many; J: TRBJ2-1
DNA: TGTGCCAGCAGTTTGTGGGGGCCCAGTCGGGGCTACACCTTC; CDR3: CASSLWGPSRGYTF; V: TRBV28; D: .; size: .; J: TRBJ1-2
DNA: TGTGCCTGGGGGACATTCACTGAAGCTTTCTTT; CDR3: CAWGTFTEAFF; V: TRBV30; D: .; size: many; J: TRBJ1-1